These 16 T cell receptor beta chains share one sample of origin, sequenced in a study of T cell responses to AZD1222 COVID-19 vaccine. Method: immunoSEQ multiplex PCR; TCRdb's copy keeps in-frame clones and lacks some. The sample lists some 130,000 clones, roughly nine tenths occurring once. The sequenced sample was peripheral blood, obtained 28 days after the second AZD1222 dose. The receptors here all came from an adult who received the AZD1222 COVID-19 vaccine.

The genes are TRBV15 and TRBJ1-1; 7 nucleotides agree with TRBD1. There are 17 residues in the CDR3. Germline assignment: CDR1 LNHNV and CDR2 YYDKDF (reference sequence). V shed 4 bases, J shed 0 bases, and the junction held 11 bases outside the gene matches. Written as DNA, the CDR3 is TGTGCCACCAGCAACCGTCACAGGGGAGGGTTGAACACTGAAGCTTTCTTT. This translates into CATSNRHRGGLNTEAFF.

CDR3 loop: CASSGSYEQYF. In DNA, the CDR3 is TGCGCCAGCAGCGGATCGTACGAGCAGTACTTC. The gene calls are TRBV5-1 and TRBJ2-7; D is ambiguous. Germline CDR1 is SGHRS and CDR2 is YFSETQ. The CDR3 consists of 11 residues. V lost 4 bases and J 4 bases, leaving 6 bases between the germline ends.

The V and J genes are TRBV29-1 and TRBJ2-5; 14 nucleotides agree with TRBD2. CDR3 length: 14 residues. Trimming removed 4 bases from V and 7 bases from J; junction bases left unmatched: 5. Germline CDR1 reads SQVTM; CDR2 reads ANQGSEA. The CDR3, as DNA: TGCAGCGTTGTTATCGGACTAGCGGGGGGGACCCAGTACTTC. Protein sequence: CSVVIGLAGGTQYF.

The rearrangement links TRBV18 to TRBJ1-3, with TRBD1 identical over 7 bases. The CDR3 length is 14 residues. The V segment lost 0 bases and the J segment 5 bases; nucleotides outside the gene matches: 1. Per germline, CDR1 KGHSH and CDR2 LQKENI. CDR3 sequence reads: CASSPPTGRNTIYF. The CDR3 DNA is TGTGCCAGCTCACCACCGACAGGGAGAAACACCATATATTTT.

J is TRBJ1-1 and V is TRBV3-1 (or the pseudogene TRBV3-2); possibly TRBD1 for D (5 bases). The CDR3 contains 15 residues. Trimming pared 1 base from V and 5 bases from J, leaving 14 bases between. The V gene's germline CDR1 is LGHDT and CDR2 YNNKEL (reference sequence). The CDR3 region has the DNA TGTGCCAGCAGCCAAGTCTCGGCCGGGGGGACTGAAGCTTTCTTT. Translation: CASSQVSAGGTEAFF.

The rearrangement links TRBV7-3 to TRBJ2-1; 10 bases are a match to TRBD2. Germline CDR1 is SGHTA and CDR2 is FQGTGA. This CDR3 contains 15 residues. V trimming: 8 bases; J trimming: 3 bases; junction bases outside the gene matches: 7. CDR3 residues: CASSDLAGDYNEQFF. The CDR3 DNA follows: TGTGCCAGCTCGGATCTAGCGGGGGACTACAATGAGCAGTTCTTC.

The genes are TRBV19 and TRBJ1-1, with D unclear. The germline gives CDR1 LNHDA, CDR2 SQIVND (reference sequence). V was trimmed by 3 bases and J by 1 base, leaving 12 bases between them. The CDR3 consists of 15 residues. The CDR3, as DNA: TGTGCCAGTAGTATCATGTACTGGCAGAACACTGAAGCTTTCTTT. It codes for CASSIMYWQNTEAFF.

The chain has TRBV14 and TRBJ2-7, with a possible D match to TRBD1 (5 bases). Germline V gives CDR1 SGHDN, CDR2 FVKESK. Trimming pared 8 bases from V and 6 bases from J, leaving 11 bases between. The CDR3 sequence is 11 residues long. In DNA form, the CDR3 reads TGTGCCAGCTTACAGGATCGCGAGCAGTACTTC. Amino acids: CASLQDREQYF.

CDR3 bases: TGTGCCAGCAGCCAAGGATGGCTTCTAGCGAGCACCGGGGAGCTGTTTTTT. This translates into CASSQGWLLASTGELFF. The chain couples TRBV3-1 (or the pseudogene TRBV3-2) to TRBJ2-2; D is possibly TRBD2 (6 bases). V dropped 1 base and J dropped 4 bases, with 16 bases sitting between them. In germline, CDR1 is LGHDT, CDR2 YNNKEL (reference sequence). CDR3 length: 17 residues.

The CDR3 DNA reads as TGTGCCAGCAGCCGAAGGACTACGAACACCGGGGAGCTGTTTTTT. It is translated as CASSRRTTNTGELFF. V usage is TRBV11-2 and J usage is TRBJ2-2, with TRBD2 as a possible D gene (6 bases). V lost 5 bases, J lost 0 bases, and 10 bases lay in between. Germline lookup yields CDR1 SGHAT and CDR2 FQNNGV. This CDR3 has 15 amino acids.

The CDR3 bases are TGCGCCAGCAGCTCCGACTCGATCAACACTGAAGCTTTCTTT. It encodes CASSSDSINTEAFF. This chain connects TRBV5-1 to TRBJ1-1, with D unresolved. Germline-derived CDR1 and CDR2 are SGHRS and YFSETQ. The CDR3 consists of 14 residues. V was trimmed by 3 bases and J by 2 bases, leaving 11 bases between them.

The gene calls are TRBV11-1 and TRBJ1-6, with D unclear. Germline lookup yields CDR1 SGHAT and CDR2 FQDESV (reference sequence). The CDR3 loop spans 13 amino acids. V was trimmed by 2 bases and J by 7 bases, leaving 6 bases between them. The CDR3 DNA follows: TGTGCCAGCAGCTTATACCAGAATTCACCCCTCCACTTT. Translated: CASSLYQNSPLHF.

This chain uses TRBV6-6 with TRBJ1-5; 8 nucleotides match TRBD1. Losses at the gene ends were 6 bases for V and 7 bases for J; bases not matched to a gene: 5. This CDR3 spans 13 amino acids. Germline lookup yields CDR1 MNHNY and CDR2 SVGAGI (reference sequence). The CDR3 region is CASSFDRGQPQHF. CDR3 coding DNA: TGTGCCAGCAGCTTCGACAGGGGCCAGCCCCAGCATTTT.

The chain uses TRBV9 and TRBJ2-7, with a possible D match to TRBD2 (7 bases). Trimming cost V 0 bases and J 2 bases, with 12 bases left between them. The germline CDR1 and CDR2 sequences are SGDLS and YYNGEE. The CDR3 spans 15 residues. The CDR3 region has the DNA TGTGCCAGCAGCGTAGATTCGGGGGGCCCCTACGAGCAGTACTTC. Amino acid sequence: CASSVDSGGPYEQYF.

CDR3 residues: CASSPGREGFAFF. In DNA, the CDR3 is TGTGCCAGCAGCCCCGGACGGGAGGGGTTCGCTTTCTTT. The chain combines TRBV7-2 with TRBJ1-1, with D possibly matching TRBD1 (5 bases). CDR3 size: 13 residues. Trimming removed 5 bases at V and 11 bases at J, with 18 bases between. Germline V gene data show CDR1 as SGHTA and CDR2 as FQGNSA. The full variable domain, with the rest looked up from reference TRBV7-2 and TRBJ1-1, is GAGVSQSPSNKVTEKGKDVELRCDPISGHTALYWYRQSLGQGLEFLIYFQGNSAPDKSGLPSDRFSAERTGGSVSTLTIQRTQQEDSAVYLCASSPGREGFAFFGQGTRLTVV.

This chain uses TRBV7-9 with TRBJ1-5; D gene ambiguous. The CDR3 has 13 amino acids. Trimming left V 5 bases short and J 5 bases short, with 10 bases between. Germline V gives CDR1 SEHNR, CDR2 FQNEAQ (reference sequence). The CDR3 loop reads CASSLGADQPQHF. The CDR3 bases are TGTGCCAGCAGCCTAGGTGCGGATCAGCCCCAGCATTTT.